One sample yielded the 30 T cell receptor beta chains listed below, sequenced in a study of blood T cells in healthy people across ages. Through a sample-barcoded 5' primer and a J-beta primer mix, a second PCR was run for 7 to 11 cycles. Each CDR3 protein is one row after TCRdb ran MiXCR on the 5' RACE reads. The repertoire holds 650,000 to 1,000,000 distinct CDR3 sequences, with under 40% as singletons. Sequenced: blood. These receptors were taken from a man younger than 30 in good health.

The chain has TRBV5-6 and TRBJ2-3; 8 nucleotides match TRBD1. V lost 1 base, J lost 6 bases, and 13 bases stayed unmatched. Per germline, CDR1 SGHDT and CDR2 YYEEEE. CDR3 length: 17 residues. This CDR3 is CASSLFASGGSWDTQYF. The CDR3 DNA follows: TGTGCCAGCAGCTTGTTCGCGTCAGGGGGCAGTTGGGATACGCAGTATTTT.

This clonotype was observed a handful of times. The V gene is TRBV7-2, the J gene TRBJ2-3, with D perhaps being TRBD1 or TRBD2 (5 bases each). The V gene's germline CDR1 is SGHTA and CDR2 FQGNSA. Trimming pared 6 bases from V and 6 bases from J, leaving 16 bases between. The CDR3 contains 14 residues. CDR3 in amino acids: CASRGTNSRDTQYF. The CDR3 DNA reads TGTGCCAGCAGAGGGACCAACTCTAGGGATACGCAGTATTTT.

About this clonotype: The junction does not match germline at one end; this may be a read error. The chain employs TRBV7-9 and TRBJ1-4, with D perhaps TRBD1 (5 bases). The CDR3 consists of 14 residues. In germline, CDR1 is SEHNR, CDR2 FQNEAQ (reference sequence). CDR3 sequence reads: CVSSIDRTNEKLFF. CDR3 sequence (DNA): TGTGTCAGCAGCATCGACAGAACTAATGAAAAACTGTTTTTT.

The chain combines TRBV5-1 with TRBJ2-1, with 11 bases fitting TRBD2. Germline V gene data show CDR1 as SGHRS and CDR2 as YFSETQ. V lost 4 bases and J lost 8; bases outside the gene matches: 5. This CDR3 contains 14 residues. The DNA for the CDR3 is TGCGCCAGCAGCATTAGCGGGGGGGCATATGAGCAGTTCTTC. Translation: CASSISGGAYEQFF.

V is TRBV12-3 or TRBV12-4 and J is TRBJ2-2, with D possibly being TRBD1 (6 bases). V lost 7 bases to trimming and J lost 7 bases, with 19 bases between them. CDR3 length: 15 amino acids. CDR3 in amino acids: CASNPWRGGDGELFF. DNA of the CDR3: TGTGCCAGCAACCCTTGGAGAGGGGGTGACGGGGAGCTGTTTTTT.

The V and J genes are TRBV5-1 and TRBJ1-6; TRBD1 might be the D (5 bases). This CDR3 contains 15 residues. Trimming left V 4 bases short and J 8 bases short, with 16 bases between. The germline gives CDR1 SGHRS, CDR2 YFSETQ. The CDR3 nucleotides read TGCGCCAGCAGCACCGGAGGAGGGGATTATTCACCCCTCCACTTT. Protein sequence: CASSTGGGDYSPLHF.

There are a few counts of this clonotype. The chain joins TRBV21-1 to TRBJ1-5; the D call of TRBD1 is as the table states it, not checked on the DNA. TRBV21-1 is a pseudogene. This CDR3 spans 15 amino acids. The CDR3 region is CASSAPGTGYKPQHF. The CDR3 DNA sequence: TGTGCCAGCAGCGCCCCCGGGACAGGGTACAAGCCCCAGCATTTT.

This clonotype was counted many times. The rearrangement links TRBV5-1 to TRBJ2-3; no clear D. V lost 2 bases and J lost 8, with 27 bases in between. This CDR3 is built from 18 residues. Germline CDR1 and CDR2: SGHRS and YFSETQ. The CDR3 DNA follows: TGCGCCAGCAGCTTCGGTGATTTTAGACAACAAGAAGGTCGTACGCAGTATTTT. It yields the protein CASSFGDFRQQEGRTQYF.

This clonotype was detected ten times or more. V and J are TRBV7-9 and TRBJ2-7; D might be TRBD1 (6 bases). Germline CDR1 reads SEHNR; CDR2 reads FQNEAQ (reference sequence). This CDR3 comprises 13 residues. Trimming cost V 5 bases and J 4 bases, with 12 bases left between them. The CDR3 region is CASSARTEYEQYF. As DNA, the CDR3 is TGTGCCAGCAGCGCCCGGACAGAATACGAGCAGTACTTC.

The chain joins TRBV3-1 to TRBJ1-1; D is ambiguous. V lost 1 base and J lost 7, with 10 bases in between. Germline V gene data show CDR1 as LGHDT and CDR2 as YNNKEL (reference sequence). This CDR3 spans 13 amino acids. This chain's CDR3 is CASSQVLGYEAFF. The CDR3 DNA follows: TGTGCCAGCAGCCAAGTTCTGGGATATGAAGCTTTCTTT.

There are many counts of this clonotype. The chain links TRBV20-1 to TRBJ1-5; D may be TRBD1 (5 bases). CDR3 size: 14 residues. Trimming removed 1 base from V and 3 bases from J, with 10 bases in between. Germline V lookup: CDR1 DFQATT, CDR2 SNEGSKA (reference sequence). The CDR3 reads CSARGDRDNQPQHF. CDR3 DNA sequence: TGCAGTGCTAGAGGAGACAGAGACAATCAGCCCCAGCATTTT.

This clonotype came up a few times. V usage is TRBV4-2 and J usage is TRBJ2-3; 13 bases are a match to TRBD2. With V trimmed by 3 bases and J by 1 base, 7 bases remained unmatched. The CDR3 spans 18 residues. The germline CDR1 and CDR2 sequences are LGHNA and YNFKEQ. The CDR3 spells CASSHQFGTSGGTDTQYF. The CDR3 DNA is TGTGCCAGCAGCCATCAATTCGGGACTAGCGGGGGCACAGATACGCAGTATTTT.

The sample holds a few counts of this clonotype. The V and J genes are TRBV5-6 and TRBJ1-6; the D gene is possibly TRBD1 (6 bases). CDR3 size: 14 residues. V dropped 3 bases and J dropped 9 bases, with 13 bases sitting between them. Germline CDR1 and CDR2: SGHDT and YYEEEE. In DNA, the CDR3 is TGTGCCAGCAGCTCCGGAAACAGGGCTTCACCCCTCCACTTT. Translating gives CASSSGNRASPLHF.

As concerns this clonotype: An end of the junction does not agree with germline; a read error may underlie this. The chain links TRBV7-6 to TRBJ1-6; maybe TRBD1 (5 bases). In germline, CDR1 is SGHVS, CDR2 FNYEAQ. The CDR3 spans 17 residues. The CDR3: CAGSLAPGGSGNSPLHF. CDR3 DNA: TGTGCCGGCAGCTTAGCGCCGGGGGGAAGCGGTAATTCACCCCTCCACTTT.

At least ten counts were recorded for this clonotype. The chain carries TRBV9 and TRBJ2-3; TRBD1 aligns across 8 bases. The V segment lost 2 bases and the J segment 2 bases; nucleotides outside the gene matches: 7. The CDR3 totals 16 residues. The V gene's germline CDR1 is SGDLS and CDR2 YYNGEE. CDR3 bases: TGTGCCAGCAGCGTCGGCGGGACAGGTACCACAGATACGCAGTATTTT. Translating gives CASSVGGTGTTDTQYF.

A word on this clonotype: A single base separates this from a much larger clone, so it may be a read error. The chain links TRBV3-1 to TRBJ2-3, with a tentative D call TRBD2 (5 bases). The length of the CDR3 is 18 residues. V shed 1 base and J shed 1 base, with 18 bases lying between them. From germline, CDR1 is LGHDT and CDR2 YNNKEL (reference sequence). The CDR3 reads CASSQGALASKGTDTQYF. The CDR3 nucleotides read TGTGCCAGCAGCCAAGGGGCGCTTGCTAGCAAGGGCACAGATACGCAGTATTTT.

This rearrangement joins TRBV6-6 to TRBJ1-1, with TRBD1 as a possible D gene (5 bases). V dropped 8 bases and J dropped 0 bases, with 16 bases sitting between them. The germline V gene has CDR1 MNHNY and CDR2 SVGAGI (reference sequence). The CDR3 sequence is 15 residues long. The CDR3 region has the DNA TGTGCCAGCGAGGCCGAAGGGACCGTGAACACTGAAGCTTTCTTT. Its translation is CASEAEGTVNTEAFF.

The J gene is TRBJ2-7, the V gene TRBV20-1; no firm D call. This CDR3 contains 15 residues. Germline CDR1 is DFQATT and CDR2 is SNEGSKA (reference sequence). V lost 0 bases, J lost 0 bases, and 12 bases lay in between. CDR3 nucleotide sequence: TGCAGTGCTAGAGATCCCGCGAGAAGCTCCTACGAGCAGTACTTC. It translates to CSARDPARSSYEQYF.

The chain is built from TRBV7-2 and TRBJ2-5; D uncertain. The length of the CDR3 is 14 residues. V shed 4 bases and J shed 1 base, with 10 bases lying between them. Germline V gene lookup returns CDR1 SGHTA and CDR2 FQGNSA. The CDR3 region has the DNA TGTGCCAGCAGCTCCGGACGGCCCCAAGAGACCCAGTACTTC. The encoded protein is CASSSGRPQETQYF.

A note on this clonotype: A much larger clone differs from this one at a single base, so this may be a read error. V is TRBV7-8 and J is TRBJ2-1; TRBD2 might be the D (6 bases). V lost 7 bases and J lost 2, with 9 bases in between. Germline V gene sequence: CDR1 SGHVS, CDR2 FQNEAQ. The CDR3 covers 13 residues. CDR3 nucleotides: TGTGCCAGCATTAGCGGCCCCTACAATGAGCAGTTCTTC. Translation: CASISGPYNEQFF.

There are a few counts of this clonotype. This rearrangement joins TRBV28 to TRBJ1-2; 7 bases map to TRBD1. The V gene's germline CDR1 is MDHEN and CDR2 SYDVKM. V was pared by 3 bases and J by 2 bases, with 27 bases of the junction left unmatched. The CDR3 is 22 amino acids. The CDR3, as DNA: TGTGCCAGCAGTTTCTTCAAGAGATCCGGGACAGCGGCTCTGATCAGAAACTATGGCTACACCTTC. Protein product: CASSFFKRSGTAALIRNYGYTF.

The chain couples TRBV2 to TRBJ1-5; 8 nucleotides align to TRBD1. This CDR3 is 14 amino acids long. The junction had 3 bases not matched to a gene; V was cut back by 8 bases and J by 0 bases. CDR1 is SNHLY, CDR2 FYNNEI, per germline. The CDR3 region has the DNA TGTGCCAGCGGACAGGGAAGTAGCAATCAGCCCCAGCATTTT. Translated: CASGQGSSNQPQHF. The full variable domain, its missing parts supplied by reference TRBV2 and TRBJ1-5, is EPEVTQTPSHQVTQMGQEVILRCVPISNHLYFYWYRQILGQKVEFLVSFYNNEISEKSEIFDDQFSVERPDGSNFTLKIRSTKLEDSAMYFCASGQGSSNQPQHFGDGTRLSIL.

The V and J genes are TRBV25-1 and TRBJ2-2; 14 bases align to TRBD2. The J segment lost 9 bases and the V segment lost 4 bases, leaving 10 bases of the junction unmatched. The germline gives CDR1 MGHDK, CDR2 SYGVNS. The CDR3 covers 17 residues. This chain's CDR3 is CASSGPGLAGASRELFF. The CDR3 DNA sequence: TGTGCCAGCAGTGGACCGGGACTAGCGGGGGCGTCCCGGGAGCTGTTTTTT.

This chain joins TRBV28 and TRBJ1-2; no reliable D call. The germline V gene has CDR1 MDHEN and CDR2 SYDVKM. The CDR3 spans 11 residues. V lost 6 bases and J 4 bases, leaving 6 bases between the germline ends. For the CDR3, the DNA is TGTGCCAGCAGAAGGACCTATGGCTACACCTTC. Protein sequence: CASRRTYGYTF.

This chain uses TRBV9 with TRBJ2-2; D unclear. The CDR3 consists of 16 residues. Trimming cost V 0 bases and J 6 bases, with 15 bases left between them. Germline CDR1 and CDR2: SGDLS and YYNGEE. The CDR3 nucleotides are TGTGCCAGCAGCGTAGGATCCAGATCGTCACCCGGGGAGCTGTTTTTT. This gives the protein CASSVGSRSSPGELFF.

Regarding this clonotype: A much larger clone differs by one base, so this may be a read error. The chain has TRBV10-3 and TRBJ2-3; possibly TRBD1 for D (6 bases). CDR3 size: 14 residues. CDR1 is ENHRY, CDR2 SYGVKD, per germline. CDR3 DNA sequence: TGTGCCATCAGTGACAGGGGTATTACAGGTACGCAGTATTTT. Amino acids: CAISDRGITGTQYF.

This rearrangement joins TRBV4-1 to TRBJ2-7; 7 bases line up with TRBD1. Germline CDR1 reads MGHRA; CDR2 reads YSYEKL. The CDR3 totals 15 residues. V lost 0 bases to trimming and J lost 3 bases; unmatched junction nucleotides: 5. CDR3 amino acids: CASSQEVQGSYEQYF. The CDR3 DNA reads TGCGCCAGCAGCCAAGAGGTACAGGGGAGCTACGAGCAGTACTTC.

The chain uses TRBV6-6 and TRBJ2-7; tentatively, D is TRBD2 (5 bases). V lost 8 bases and J 0 bases, leaving 11 bases between the germline ends. Germline V gives CDR1 MNHNY, CDR2 SVGAGI (reference sequence). This CDR3 spans 13 amino acids. The CDR3 spells CASGATISYEQYF. For the CDR3, the DNA is TGTGCCAGCGGTGCGACTATCTCCTACGAGCAGTACTTC.

This clonotype was recorded a few times. This may stem from a read error, because a much larger clone lies one nucleotide away. The CDR3 DNA is TGTGCCAGCAGTTTAGGAAGGGACTATGGCTGCACCTTC. Translation gives CASSLGRDYGCTF. This chain links TRBV12-3 or TRBV12-4 with TRBJ1-2, with D perhaps TRBD1 (5 bases). This CDR3 is built from 13 residues.

This chain joins TRBV6-2 or TRBV6-3 and TRBJ2-5; D is ambiguous. The CDR3 consists of 12 residues. Germline values: CDR1 MNHEY, CDR2 SVGEGT. The V end lost 2 bases, the J end lost 5 bases, and 6 bases lay between the germline ends. The CDR3 region is CASSYGAETQYF. CDR3 coding DNA: TGTGCCAGCAGTTACGGAGCGGAGACCCAGTACTTC.